Sequencing of this T cell receptor (beta chain) was carried out in a study of shared clonotypes between healthy human individuals. All participating donors were Caucasian adults from Nashville, Tennessee. The assay was run at deep level. Sequencing used immunoSEQ multiplex PCR; TCRdb keeps in-frame clones, though not all of them. The repertoire consists of about half a million clones, with 79% occurring once and the leading ten covering around 12%. Germline values: CDR1 LNHNV, CDR2 YYDKDF (reference sequence). This CDR3 has 15 amino acids. V was trimmed by 0 bases and J by 3 bases, leaving 12 bases between them.

This clonotype was sampled from a woman in her forties in good health. Some clones in this sample may be carry-over from other donors' samples. The J gene is TRBJ2-7, the V gene TRBV15, with D tentatively TRBD2 (6 bases). The material sequenced was PBMCs. The CDR3 DNA sequence: TGTGCCACCAGCAGAGATCGCGGGACGGGCTACGAGCAGTACTTC. It encodes CATSRDRGTGYEQYF.